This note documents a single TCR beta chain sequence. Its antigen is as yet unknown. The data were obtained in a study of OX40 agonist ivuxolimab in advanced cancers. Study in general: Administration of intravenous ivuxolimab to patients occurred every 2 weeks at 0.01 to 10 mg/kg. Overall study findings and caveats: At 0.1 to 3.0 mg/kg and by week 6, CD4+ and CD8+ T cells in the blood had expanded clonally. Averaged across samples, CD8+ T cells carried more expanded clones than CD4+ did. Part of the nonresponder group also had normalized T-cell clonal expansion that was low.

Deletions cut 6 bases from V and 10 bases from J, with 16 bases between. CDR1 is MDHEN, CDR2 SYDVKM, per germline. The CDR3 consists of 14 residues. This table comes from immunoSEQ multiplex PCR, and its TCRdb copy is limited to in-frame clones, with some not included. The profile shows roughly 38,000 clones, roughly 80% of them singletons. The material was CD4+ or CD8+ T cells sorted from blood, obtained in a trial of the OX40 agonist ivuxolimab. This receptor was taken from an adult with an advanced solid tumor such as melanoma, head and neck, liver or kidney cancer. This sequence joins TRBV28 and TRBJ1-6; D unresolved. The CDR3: CASSYIVGRSPLHF. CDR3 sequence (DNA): TGTGCCAGCAGCTATATAGTGGGGAGGTCACCCCTCCACTTT.